Listed below are T cell receptor beta chains from one sample, sequenced in a study of blood T cell repertoires in COVID-19. Measured with immunoSEQ multiplex PCR; TCRdb has only the in-frame clones, and not every one. The data hold some 200,000 clones, with 75% to 95% observed a single time. The sequenced sample was peripheral blood. The receptors derive from a man aged 45-65 years with acute or convalescent COVID-19. CDR3s include the opening cysteine and the closing phenylalanine or tryptophan. The D gene is left open where the match is weak. Rows may omit the clone size; those that give it use once, few, many or a size class.

j_gene	abundance	d_gene	v_gene	CDR3aa	CDR3nt
TRBJ2-7	-	TRBD2	TRBV3-1/TRBV3-2	CASSQEGLGLAGVSSQYF	TGTGCCAGCAGCCAAGAAGGGCTGGGGCTAGCGGGAGTATCTTCGCAGTACTTC
TRBJ1-2	-	TRBD1	TRBV19	CASSISSGTGAGYTF	TGTGCCAGTAGTATTTCCTCCGGGACAGGGGCTGGCTACACCTTC
TRBJ1-3	few	-	TRBV19	CATLGSIGNTIYF	TGTGCCACCCTAGGGAGCATCGGAAACACCATATATTTT
TRBJ2-4	-	-	TRBV10-3	CAISTLGDKNIQYF	TGTGCCATCAGTACCCTAGGAGATAAAAACATTCAGTACTTC
TRBJ1-4	-	-	TRBV2	CASSAGGGSRKKLFF	TGTGCCAGCAGTGCGGGCGGGGGAAGCAGGAAAAAACTGTTTTTT
TRBJ1-1	-	TRBD1	TRBV20-1	CSASLPGQGAAEAFF	TGCAGTGCTAGTCTTCCGGGACAGGGGGCGGCTGAAGCTTTCTTT
TRBJ2-1	-	TRBD1	TRBV25-1	CASSERTGGSEQFF	TGTGCCAGCAGTGAAAGGACAGGGGGGAGTGAGCAGTTCTTC
TRBJ2-2	-	-	TRBV25-1	CASSVASGDTGELFF	TGTGCCAGCAGTGTAGCGTCCGGTGACACCGGGGAGCTGTTTTTT
TRBJ2-3	-	TRBD1	TRBV4-1	CASSQVGQGFSDTQYF	TGCGCCAGCAGCCAAGTCGGACAGGGTTTCTCAGATACGCAGTATTTT
TRBJ2-7	-	-	TRBV18	CASSDVGVEQYF	TGTGCCAGCTCGGACGTCGGGGTGGAGCAGTACTTC
TRBJ2-1	-	-	TRBV7-8	CASAGGSYNEQFF	TGTGCCAGCGCAGGAGGCTCCTACAATGAGCAGTTCTTC
TRBJ1-4	-	-	TRBV5-1	CASSSRFSSNEKLFF	TGCGCCAGCAGCTCCAGGTTCTCCAGTAATGAAAAACTGTTTTTT
TRBJ1-4	-	TRBD1	TRBV20-1	CSASEMGTGNEKLFF	TGCAGTGCTAGTGAAATGGGGACAGGGAATGAAAAACTGTTTTTT
TRBJ1-2	-	-	TRBV4-1	CASSQDGLPHGYTF	TGCGCCAGCAGCCAAGACGGACTTCCCCATGGCTACACCTTC
TRBJ2-6	-	-	TRBV29-1	CSVADISGANVLTF	TGCAGCGTTGCGGACATCTCTGGGGCCAACGTCCTGACTTTC
TRBJ2-7	-	-	TRBV18	CASSPLYEQYF	TGTGCCAGCTCACCCCTCTACGAGCAGTACTTC
TRBJ2-7	-	TRBD2	TRBV28	CASSITSGTRPSYEQYF	TGTGCCAGCAGTATCACTAGCGGGACCCGACCCTCCTACGAGCAGTACTTC
TRBJ2-1	-	TRBD2	TRBV7-9	CASSLRRGGFYNEQFF	TGTGCCAGCAGCTTACGTCGGGGGGGCTTCTACAATGAGCAGTTCTTC
TRBJ1-2	-	-	TRBV19	CASSTGTRGYTF	TGTGCCAGTAGTACCGGGACACGCGGCTACACCTTC
TRBJ2-1	-	-	TRBV3-1/TRBV3-2	CASSQEYPSSYNEQFF	TGTGCCAGCAGCCAAGAATACCCCAGCTCCTACAATGAGCAGTTCTTC
TRBJ2-3	-	-	TRBV25-1	CASTQGSTDTQYF	TGTGCCAGTACGCAGGGGAGCACAGATACGCAGTATTTT
TRBJ1-2	-	-	TRBV7-9	CASSPQDSYTF	TGTGCCAGCAGCCCACAGGATAGCTACACCTTC
TRBJ2-2	-	-	TRBV7-7	CASSPQQPNTGELFF	TGTGCCAGCAGCCCGCAACAGCCGAACACCGGGGAGCTGTTTTTT
TRBJ2-3	-	TRBD2	TRBV24-1	CATSDPLAGGSDTQYF	TGTGCCACCAGTGACCCTCTAGCGGGGGGATCAGATACGCAGTATTTT
TRBJ2-2	-	TRBD1	TRBV5-1	CASEPIGQGNTGELFF	TGCGCCAGCGAACCCATTGGACAGGGGAACACCGGGGAGCTGTTTTTT
TRBJ2-7	-	-	TRBV24-1	CATSGNPSGGGSYEQYF	TGTGCCACCAGTGGCAATCCCTCGGGGGGCGGCTCCTACGAGCAGTACTTC
TRBJ2-5	-	TRBD2	TRBV5-1	CASSLPGLAGETQYF	TGCGCCAGCAGCTTACCGGGACTAGCGGGAGAGACCCAGTACTTC
TRBJ1-2	-	TRBD1	TRBV2	CASSGGGGRRTGGSGYTF	TGTGCCAGCAGCGGAGGAGGCGGGAGAAGGACAGGGGGCAGTGGCTACACCTTC
TRBJ2-3	-	-	TRBV5-4	CASSSGLVGGTSTDTQYF	TGTGCCAGCAGCTCAGGACTAGTAGGGGGGACTAGCACAGATACGCAGTATTTT
TRBJ2-1	once	TRBD2	TRBV11-3	CASSLGLADYNEQFF	TGTGCCAGCAGCTTGGGACTAGCGGATTACAATGAGCAGTTCTTC
TRBJ2-3	-	TRBD2	TRBV3-1/TRBV3-2	CASSQERLAASTDTQYF	TGTGCCAGCAGCCAAGAACGGCTAGCGGCAAGCACAGATACGCAGTATTTT
TRBJ2-2	-	-	TRBV7-2	CASSGNTGELFF	TGTGCCAGTTCGGGGAACACCGGGGAGCTGTTTTTT
TRBJ2-7	-	TRBD1	TRBV28	CASRGRDRAYEQYF	TGTGCCAGCAGGGGCAGGGACAGGGCCTACGAGCAGTACTTC
TRBJ1-5	-	-	TRBV13	CASSLRGAGNQPQHF	TGTGCCAGCAGCTTACGGGGGGCCGGCAATCAGCCCCAGCATTTT
TRBJ2-7	-	TRBD1	TRBV28	CASTETGSSYEQYF	TGTGCCAGCACCGAGACAGGGTCCTCCTACGAGCAGTACTTC
TRBJ1-2	-	-	TRBV20-1	CSARDLYGYTF	TGCAGTGCTAGAGATCTCTATGGCTACACCTTC
TRBJ2-3	-	TRBD1	TRBV7-9	CASSLGQGASNGPTDTQYF	TGTGCCAGCAGCTTGGGACAGGGGGCCTCCAACGGCCCCACAGATACGCAGTATTTT
TRBJ2-7	-	-	TRBV9	CASSVASSGYEQYF	TGTGCCAGCAGCGTAGCTAGTAGCGGCTACGAGCAGTACTTC
TRBJ2-1	-	TRBD2	TRBV24-1	CATSEPASGNYNEQFF	TGTGCCACCAGTGAACCAGCTAGCGGGAACTACAATGAGCAGTTCTTC